This T cell receptor beta chain was identified in a study of CD8 T cells in Susac syndrome (dated by TCRdb to between 2017 and 2020). With respect to the entire study: Among the sequenced Susac syndrome patients, over five had clinically active disease and eight were in clinical remission. The study used repertoire sequencing to test whether antigen drove CD8+ T cell activation and differentiation in Susac syndrome. Susac syndrome patients were therapy-naive, on corticosteroids (some also receiving IVIg), or on IVIg alone at blood withdrawal.

RNA was extracted with the RNeasy kit and 0.5 to 1 ug was reverse transcribed using random hexamers. TCR beta CDR3 regions were amplified with the immunoSEQ multiplex PCR assay covering 54 Vbeta and 13 Jbeta segments. PCR amplification bias was corrected using a synthetic template baseline for primer optimization and computational correction. The authors' pipeline ran thus. Reads were annotated to V, D and J genes according to IMGT and were analyzed with immunoSEQ Analyzer, with only productive sequences retained. Clonality was computed as one minus Shannon entropy normalized by log2 of the number of productive unique sequences. For each patient and control, public and private clones were evaluated among the 100 most prevalent clones. Clones were defined as Susac-specific if absent from the healthy and MS cohorts, from over a thousand published viral clones and from other ImmuneACCESS disease sequences. The public reads were reanalyzed by TCRdb: fastp trimming at Q25, MiXCR alignment, in-frame beta chains only. Merged by CDR3 protein, the rows form single entries marked with the most common genes and DNA. The V and J calls here are based on TCRdb, not the publication. The sample table shows roughly 200,000 distinct CDR3 sequences, and around 94% are seen once. The biggest ten clones account for 0.099% of the sample.

Comment on this clonotype: Its binding antigen is unknown. The sample holds no much larger clone one base away, and base qualities are not on file.

Peripheral blood CD8+ and CD4+ T cells from healthy donors, Susac syndrome patients and multiple sclerosis patients were profiled by high-throughput TCR beta sequencing. The Susac syndrome patients fulfilled recently defined diagnostic criteria for either definite or probable disease. Bulk CD8+ and CD4+ T cells were purified by magnetic negative isolation, while CD8+ TEMRA cells were enriched using FACS. Blood was collected in EDTA tubes and processed within 24 hours, with PBMCs isolated through density gradient centrifugation. PBMCs intended for TCR sequencing were cryopreserved in liquid nitrogen and thawed later in a water bath at 37 degrees C. The sorted or isolated CD4+, CD8+ and CD8+ TEMRA cells had a purity of 90% or higher. V is reduced by 6 bases and J by 6 bases, leaving a spacing of 17 bases between them. From the cysteine through the phenylalanine, the CDR3 covers 14 amino acids. CDR3 DNA is the only sequence kept; it has 42 bases, read in frame from the first base. The CDR1 and CDR2 encoded by the germline V gene (reference sequence) are SEHNR and FQNEAQ.

Results and caveats for the whole study, not just this receptor: No clonal expansion was detected in the CD4+ T cell repertoire of Susac syndrome patients. The study acknowledged that relatively few individuals were included in the TCR sequencing and HLA analysis.

The material sequenced was CD4+ T cells from PBMCs. This clonotype originated in a human donor with Susac syndrome. This chain is built from TRBV7-9 and TRBJ2-5; a tentative D call is TRBD1 (6 bases match). The CDR3 region reads CASRSAGAEKTQYF. The sequenced DNA is TGTGCCAGCAGAAGTGCAGGGGCTGAGAAGACCCAGTACTTC.